This TCR beta chain was sequenced for a study of blood T cells in healthy people across ages. Primers used in a second PCR of about 7 to 11 cycles were a sample-barcoded 5' primer and a J-beta primer mix. Every molecule of cDNA carried a tag from a template-switch adaptor with 12 random nucleotides. In TCRdb, the 5' RACE reads were re-called with MiXCR into one record per CDR3 protein. Found here are around 1,500,000 distinct CDR3 sequences, about 28% of them singletons; the top ten hold approximately 7.7%. The length of the CDR3 is 16 residues. The junction had 13 bases not matched to a gene; V was cut back by 6 bases and J by 5 bases.

The specimen was blood. V is TRBV12-3 or TRBV12-4 and J is TRBJ2-5, with 9 positions matching TRBD1. This TCR was recovered from a woman in her 30s in good health. In DNA form, the CDR3 reads TGTGCCAGCAGGACCGGGACAGGGATTCGCTCGGAGACCCAGTACTTC. This gives the protein CASRTGTGIRSETQYF.